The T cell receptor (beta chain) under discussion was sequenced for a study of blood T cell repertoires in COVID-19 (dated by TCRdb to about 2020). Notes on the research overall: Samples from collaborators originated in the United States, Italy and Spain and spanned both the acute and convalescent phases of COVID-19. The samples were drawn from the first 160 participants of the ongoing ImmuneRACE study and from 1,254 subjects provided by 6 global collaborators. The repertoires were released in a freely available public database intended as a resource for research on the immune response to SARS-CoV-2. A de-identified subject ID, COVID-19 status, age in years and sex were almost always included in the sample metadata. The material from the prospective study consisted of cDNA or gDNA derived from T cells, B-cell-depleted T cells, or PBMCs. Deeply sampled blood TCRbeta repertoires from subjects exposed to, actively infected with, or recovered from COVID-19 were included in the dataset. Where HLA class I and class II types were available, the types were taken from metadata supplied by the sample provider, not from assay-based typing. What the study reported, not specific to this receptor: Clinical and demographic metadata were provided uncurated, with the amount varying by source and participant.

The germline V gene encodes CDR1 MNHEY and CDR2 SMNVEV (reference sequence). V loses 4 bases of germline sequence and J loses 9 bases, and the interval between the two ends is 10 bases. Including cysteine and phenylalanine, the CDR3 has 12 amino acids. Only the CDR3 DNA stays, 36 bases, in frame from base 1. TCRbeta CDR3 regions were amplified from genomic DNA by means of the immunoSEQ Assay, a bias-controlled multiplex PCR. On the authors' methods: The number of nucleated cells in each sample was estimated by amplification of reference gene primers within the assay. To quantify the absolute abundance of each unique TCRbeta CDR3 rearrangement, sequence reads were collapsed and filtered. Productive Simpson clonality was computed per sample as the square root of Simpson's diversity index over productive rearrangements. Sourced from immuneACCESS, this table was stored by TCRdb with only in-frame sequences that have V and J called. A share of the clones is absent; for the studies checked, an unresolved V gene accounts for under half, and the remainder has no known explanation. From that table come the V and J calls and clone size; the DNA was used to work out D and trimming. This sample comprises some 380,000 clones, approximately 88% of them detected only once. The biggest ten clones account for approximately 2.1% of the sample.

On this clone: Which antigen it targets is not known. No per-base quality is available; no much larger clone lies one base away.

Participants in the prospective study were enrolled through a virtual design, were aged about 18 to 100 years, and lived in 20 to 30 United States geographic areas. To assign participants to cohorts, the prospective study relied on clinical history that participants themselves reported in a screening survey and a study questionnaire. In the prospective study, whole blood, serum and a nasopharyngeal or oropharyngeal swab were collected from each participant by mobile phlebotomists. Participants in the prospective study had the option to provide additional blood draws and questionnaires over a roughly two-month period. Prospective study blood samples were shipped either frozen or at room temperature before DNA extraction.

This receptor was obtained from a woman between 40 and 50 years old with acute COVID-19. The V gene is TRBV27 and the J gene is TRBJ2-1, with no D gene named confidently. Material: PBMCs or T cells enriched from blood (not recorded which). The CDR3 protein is CASSSQAGEQFF. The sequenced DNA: TGTGCCAGCAGTTCCCAGGCAGGTGAGCAGTTCTTC.